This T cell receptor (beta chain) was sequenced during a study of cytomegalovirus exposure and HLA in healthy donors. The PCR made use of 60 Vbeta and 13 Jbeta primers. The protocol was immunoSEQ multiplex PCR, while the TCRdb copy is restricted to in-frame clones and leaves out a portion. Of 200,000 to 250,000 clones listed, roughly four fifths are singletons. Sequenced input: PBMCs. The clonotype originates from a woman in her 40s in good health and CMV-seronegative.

This chain's CDR3 is CASSLENRGTEAFF. The CDR3 nucleotides read TGTGCCAGCAGCTTAGAAAACCGGGGCACTGAAGCTTTCTTT. The genes are TRBV7-8 and TRBJ1-1; D is undetermined. Germline V gives CDR1 SGHVS, CDR2 FQNEAQ. Trimming removed 1 base at V and 4 bases at J, with 10 bases between. The CDR3 has 14 residues.